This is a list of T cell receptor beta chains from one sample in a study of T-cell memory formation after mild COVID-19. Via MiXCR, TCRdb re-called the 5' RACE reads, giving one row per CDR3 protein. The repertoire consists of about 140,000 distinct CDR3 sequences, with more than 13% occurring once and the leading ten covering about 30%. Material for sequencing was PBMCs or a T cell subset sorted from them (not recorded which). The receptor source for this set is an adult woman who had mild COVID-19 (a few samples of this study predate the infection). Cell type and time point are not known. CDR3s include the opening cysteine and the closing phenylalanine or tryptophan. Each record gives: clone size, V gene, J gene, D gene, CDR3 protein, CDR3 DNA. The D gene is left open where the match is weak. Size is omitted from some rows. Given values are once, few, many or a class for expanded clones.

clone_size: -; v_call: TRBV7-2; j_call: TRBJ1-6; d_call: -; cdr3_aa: CASSIPPSSYNSPLHF; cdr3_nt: TGTGCCAGCAGCATCCCCCCGAGCTCCTATAATTCACCCCTCCACTTT
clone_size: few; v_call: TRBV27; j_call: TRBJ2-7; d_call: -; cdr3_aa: CASSPGTDGYEQYF; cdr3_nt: TGTGCCAGCAGTCCTGGGACTGACGGCTACGAGCAGTACTTC
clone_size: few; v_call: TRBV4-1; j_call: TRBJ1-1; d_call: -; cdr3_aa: CASSQVGDYTEAFF; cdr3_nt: TGCGCCAGCAGCCAAGTAGGGGATTACACTGAAGCTTTCTTT
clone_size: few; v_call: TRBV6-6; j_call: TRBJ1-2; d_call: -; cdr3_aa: CASSYSMDGYTF; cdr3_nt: TGTGCCAGCAGTTACTCGATGGATGGCTACACCTTC
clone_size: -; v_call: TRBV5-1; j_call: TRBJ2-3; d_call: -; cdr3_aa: CASSLVGERDTQYF; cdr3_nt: TGCGCCAGCAGCTTGGTAGGTGAGCGGGATACGCAGTATTTT
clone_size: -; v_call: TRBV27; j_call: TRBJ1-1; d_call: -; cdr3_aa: CASSLFPNTEAFF; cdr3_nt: TGTGCCAGCAGTTTATTTCCGAACACTGAAGCTTTCTTT
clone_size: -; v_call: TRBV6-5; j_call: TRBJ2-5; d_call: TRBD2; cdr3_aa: CASSYDSLAGVGETQYF; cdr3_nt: TGTGCCAGCAGTTACGATTCTCTAGCGGGAGTCGGGGAGACCCAGTACTTC
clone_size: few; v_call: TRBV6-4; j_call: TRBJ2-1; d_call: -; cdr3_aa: CASENSGAPFYNEQFF; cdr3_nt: TGTGCCAGCGAGAATTCTGGGGCCCCCTTCTACAATGAGCAGTTCTTC
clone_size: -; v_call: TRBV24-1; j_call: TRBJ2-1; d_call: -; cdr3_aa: CATSGEGSYNEQFF; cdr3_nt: TGTGCCACCAGCGGGGAAGGGTCCTACAATGAGCAGTTCTTC
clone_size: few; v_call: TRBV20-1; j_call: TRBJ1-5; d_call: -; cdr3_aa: CSARSAVQGNQPQHF; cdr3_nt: TGCAGTGCTAGAAGCGCGGTGCAGGGCAATCAGCCCCAGCATTTT
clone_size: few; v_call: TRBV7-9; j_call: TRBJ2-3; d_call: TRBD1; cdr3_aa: CASSLVSGGADTQYF; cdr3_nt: TGTGCCAGCAGCTTAGTGTCAGGGGGCGCAGATACGCAGTATTTT
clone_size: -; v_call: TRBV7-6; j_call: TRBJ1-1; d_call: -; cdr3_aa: CASSLAWGEATSNTEAFF; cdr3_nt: TGTGCCAGCAGCTTAGCCTGGGGAGAGGCCACCTCGAACACTGAAGCTTTCTTT
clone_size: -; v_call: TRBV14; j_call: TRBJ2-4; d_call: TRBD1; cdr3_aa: CASSQRGQGPAKNIQYF; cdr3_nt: TGTGCCAGCAGCCAGAGGGGGCAGGGCCCGGCCAAAAACATTCAGTACTTC
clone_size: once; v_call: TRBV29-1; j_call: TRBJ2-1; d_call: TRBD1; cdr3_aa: CSVVRDRGNGEQFF; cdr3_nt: TGCAGCGTTGTTCGGGACAGGGGGAACGGTGAGCAGTTCTTC
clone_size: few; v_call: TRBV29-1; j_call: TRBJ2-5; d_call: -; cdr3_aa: CSVAAHQETQYF; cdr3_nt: TGCAGCGTTGCAGCGCACCAAGAGACCCAGTACTTC
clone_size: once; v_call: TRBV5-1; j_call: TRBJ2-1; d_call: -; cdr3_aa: CASSLLWWEINEQFF; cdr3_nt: TGCGCCAGCAGCCTTTTATGGTGGGAAATCAATGAGCAGTTCTTC
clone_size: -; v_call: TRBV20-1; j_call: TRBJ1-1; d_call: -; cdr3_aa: CSASHDTEVTEAFF; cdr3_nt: TGCAGTGCTAGTCATGACACCGAGGTCACTGAAGCTTTCTTT
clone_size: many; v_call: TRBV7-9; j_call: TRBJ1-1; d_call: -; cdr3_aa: CASSLNGRNTEAFF; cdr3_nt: TGTGCCAGCAGCTTAAACGGCCGGAACACTGAAGCTTTCTTT
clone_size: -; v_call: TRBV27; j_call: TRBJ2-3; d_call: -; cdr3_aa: CASGPFTDTQYF; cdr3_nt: TGTGCCAGCGGACCGTTCACAGATACGCAGTATTTT
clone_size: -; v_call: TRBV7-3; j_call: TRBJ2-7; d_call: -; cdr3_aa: CASSLGSGPAYEQYF; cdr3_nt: TGTGCCAGCAGCTTAGGATCGGGACCGGCCTACGAGCAGTACTTC
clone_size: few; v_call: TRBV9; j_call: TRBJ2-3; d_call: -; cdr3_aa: CASSVPHESGIFTDTQYF; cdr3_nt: TGTGCCAGCAGCGTGCCTCACGAGAGCGGAATATTCACAGATACGCAGTATTTT
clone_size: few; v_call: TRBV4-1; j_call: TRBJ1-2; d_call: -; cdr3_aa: CASSRDGTDYGYTF; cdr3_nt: TGCGCCAGCAGCCGAGACGGGACGGACTATGGCTACACCTTC
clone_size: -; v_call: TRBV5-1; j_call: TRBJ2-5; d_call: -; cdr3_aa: CASSFYQETQYF; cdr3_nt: TGCGCCAGCAGTTTTTACCAAGAGACCCAGTACTTC
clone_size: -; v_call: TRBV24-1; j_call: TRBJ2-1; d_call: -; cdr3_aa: CATSDAQKWDEQFF; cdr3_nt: TGTGCCACCAGTGACGCTCAGAAGTGGGATGAGCAGTTCTTC
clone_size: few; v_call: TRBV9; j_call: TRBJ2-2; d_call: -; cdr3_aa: CASRQGTGELFF; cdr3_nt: TGTGCCAGCAGGCAGGGGACCGGGGAGCTGTTTTTT
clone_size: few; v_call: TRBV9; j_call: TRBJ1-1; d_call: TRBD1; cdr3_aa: CASSVEAGGGNTEAFF; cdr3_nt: TGTGCCAGCAGCGTAGAGGCAGGGGGGGGGAACACTGAAGCTTTCTTT
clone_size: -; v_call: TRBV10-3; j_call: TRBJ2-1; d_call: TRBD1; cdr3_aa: CAISADRGLYNEQFF; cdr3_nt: TGTGCCATCAGTGCGGACAGGGGACTCTACAATGAGCAGTTCTTC
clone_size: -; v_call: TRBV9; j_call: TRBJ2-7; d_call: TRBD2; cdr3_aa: CASSVVPGGGVEQYF; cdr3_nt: TGTGCCAGCAGCGTAGTCCCCGGGGGGGGAGTCGAGCAGTACTTC